This T cell receptor beta chain is from a study of human thymus T cells. This clone came up once. Its target is unknown. Assay: immunoSEQ multiplex PCR; the TCRdb copy retains only in-frame clones and omits some. The sample yields approximately 70,000 clones, roughly 95% seen once. The CDR3 spans 16 residues. Germline CDR1 and CDR2: MGHRA and YSYEKL. Trimming cost V 4 bases and J 1 base; bases outside gene matches: 3. Thymic samples were excised during corrective heart operations. General study points: Repertoires from thymus and blood appeared to show biased V and J gene usage. What related research reported was that thymic repertoires overlapped highly among unrelated individuals.

This sequence originates from a girl in the first two years of life with a congenital heart defect but otherwise immunologically healthy. Material for sequencing was thymus tissue. The chain recombines TRBV4-1 with TRBJ2-3, with TRBD2 matching over 12 bases. CDR3 region: CASSLRLAGGTDTQYF. The CDR3 DNA reads as TGCGCCAGCAGCCTTAGACTAGCGGGAGGCACAGATACGCAGTATTTT.